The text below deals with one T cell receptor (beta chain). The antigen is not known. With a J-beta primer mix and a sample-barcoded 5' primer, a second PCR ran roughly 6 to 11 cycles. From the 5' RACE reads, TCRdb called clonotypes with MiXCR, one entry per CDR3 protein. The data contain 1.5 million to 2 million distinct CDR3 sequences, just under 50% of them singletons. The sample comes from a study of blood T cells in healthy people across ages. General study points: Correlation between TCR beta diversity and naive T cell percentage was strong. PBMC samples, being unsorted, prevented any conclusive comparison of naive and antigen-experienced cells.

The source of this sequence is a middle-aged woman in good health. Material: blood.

The CDR3: CASSVSGAGNTIYF. The CDR3 region has the DNA TGTGCCAGCAGCGTATCGGGGGCTGGAAACACCATATATTTT. The chain employs TRBV9 and TRBJ1-3, with TRBD1 as a possible D gene (5 bases). V gave up 1 base and J gave up 2 bases, with 7 bases separating them. Germline-derived CDR1 and CDR2 are SGDLS and YYNGEE. The CDR3 extends over 14 amino acids.